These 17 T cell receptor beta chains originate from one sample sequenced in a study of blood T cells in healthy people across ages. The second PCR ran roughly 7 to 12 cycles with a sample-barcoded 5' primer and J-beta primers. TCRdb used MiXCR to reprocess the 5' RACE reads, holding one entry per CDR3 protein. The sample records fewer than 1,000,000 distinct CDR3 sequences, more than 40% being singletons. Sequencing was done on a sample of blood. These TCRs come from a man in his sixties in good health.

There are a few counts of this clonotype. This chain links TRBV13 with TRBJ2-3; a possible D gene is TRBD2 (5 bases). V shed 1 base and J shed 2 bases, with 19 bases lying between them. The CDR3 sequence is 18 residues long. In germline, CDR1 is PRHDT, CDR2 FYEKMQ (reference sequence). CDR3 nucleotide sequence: TGTGCCAGCAGCTTAGAGGCCGATGAAGGAGGCTACACAGATACGCAGTATTTT. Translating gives CASSLEADEGGYTDTQYF.

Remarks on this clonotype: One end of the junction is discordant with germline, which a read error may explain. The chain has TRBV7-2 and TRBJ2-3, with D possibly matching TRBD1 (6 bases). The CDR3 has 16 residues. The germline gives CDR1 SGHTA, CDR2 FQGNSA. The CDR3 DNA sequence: TGTGCCGGCAGCCTCCGTCAGACAGGAAGCACAGATACGCAGTATTTT. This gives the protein CAGSLRQTGSTDTQYF.

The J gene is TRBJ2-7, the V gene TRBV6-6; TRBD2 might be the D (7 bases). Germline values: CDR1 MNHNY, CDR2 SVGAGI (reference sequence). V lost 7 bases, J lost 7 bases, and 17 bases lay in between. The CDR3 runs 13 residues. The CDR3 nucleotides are TGTGCCAGCAACGAGGGGGGGACTAATGAGCAGTACTTC. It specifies CASNEGGTNEQYF.

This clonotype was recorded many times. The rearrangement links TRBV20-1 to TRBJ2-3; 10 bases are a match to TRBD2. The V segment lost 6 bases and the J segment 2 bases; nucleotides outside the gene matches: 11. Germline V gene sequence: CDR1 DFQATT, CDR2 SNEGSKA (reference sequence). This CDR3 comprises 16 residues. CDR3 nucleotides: TGCAGTGCCCAGAACCTAGCGGGGGTCTTCACAGATACGCAGTATTTT. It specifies CSAQNLAGVFTDTQYF.

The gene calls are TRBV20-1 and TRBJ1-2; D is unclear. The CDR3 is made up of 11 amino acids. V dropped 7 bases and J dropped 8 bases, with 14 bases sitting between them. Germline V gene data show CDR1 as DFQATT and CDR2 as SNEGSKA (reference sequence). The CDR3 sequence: CSVDPSSGYTF. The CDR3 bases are TGCAGTGTCGATCCATCCTCCGGCTACACCTTC.

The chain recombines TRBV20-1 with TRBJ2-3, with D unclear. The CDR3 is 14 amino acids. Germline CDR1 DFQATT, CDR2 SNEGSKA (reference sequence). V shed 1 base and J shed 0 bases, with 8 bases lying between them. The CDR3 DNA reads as TGCAGTGCTAGAGCACGTACTAGCACAGATACGCAGTATTTT. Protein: CSARARTSTDTQYF.

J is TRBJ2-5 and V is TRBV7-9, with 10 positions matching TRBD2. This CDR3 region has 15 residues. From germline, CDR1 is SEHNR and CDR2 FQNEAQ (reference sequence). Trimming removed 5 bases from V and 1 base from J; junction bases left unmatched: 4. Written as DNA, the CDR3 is TGTGCCAGCAGCGAAACTAGCGGGGCCCAAGAGACCCAGTACTTC. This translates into CASSETSGAQETQYF.

CDR3 DNA sequence: TGCGCCAGCAGCTTACGGACACTCTACAATGAGCAGTTCTTC. Translated: CASSLRTLYNEQFF. The chain couples TRBV5-1 to TRBJ2-1; possibly TRBD1 for D (5 bases). The length of the CDR3 is 14 residues. The germline V gene has CDR1 SGHRS and CDR2 YFSETQ. V was shortened by 2 bases and J by 3 bases, with 9 bases between the two germline ends.

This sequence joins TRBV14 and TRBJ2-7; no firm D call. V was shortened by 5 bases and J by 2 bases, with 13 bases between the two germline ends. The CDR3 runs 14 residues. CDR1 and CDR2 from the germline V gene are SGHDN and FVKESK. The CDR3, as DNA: TGTGCCAGCAGCGGGCAGGCTTTTGCCTACGAGCAGTACTTC. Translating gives CASSGQAFAYEQYF.

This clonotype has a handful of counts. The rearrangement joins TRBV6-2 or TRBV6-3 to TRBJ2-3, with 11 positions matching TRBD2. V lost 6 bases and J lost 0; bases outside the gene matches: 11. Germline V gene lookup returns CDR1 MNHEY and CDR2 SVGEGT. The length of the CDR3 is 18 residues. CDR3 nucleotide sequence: TGTGCCAGCAGCCCTACTAGCGGGGGAGTTTCTAGCACAGATACGCAGTATTTT. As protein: CASSPTSGGVSSTDTQYF.

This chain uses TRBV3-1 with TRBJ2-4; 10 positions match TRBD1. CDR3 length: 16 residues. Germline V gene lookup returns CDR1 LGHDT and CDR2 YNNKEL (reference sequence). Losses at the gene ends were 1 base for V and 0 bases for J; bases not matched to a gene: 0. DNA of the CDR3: TGTGCCAGCAGCCAAGGGACAGGGGGAGCCAAAAACATTCAGTACTTC. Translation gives CASSQGTGGAKNIQYF. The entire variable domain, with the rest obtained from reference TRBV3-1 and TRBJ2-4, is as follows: DTAVSQTPKYLVTQMGNDKSIKCEQNLGHDTMYWYKQDSKKFLKIMFSYNNKELIINETVPNRFSPKSPDKAHLNLHINSLELGDSAVYFCASSQGTGGAKNIQYFGAGTRLSVL.

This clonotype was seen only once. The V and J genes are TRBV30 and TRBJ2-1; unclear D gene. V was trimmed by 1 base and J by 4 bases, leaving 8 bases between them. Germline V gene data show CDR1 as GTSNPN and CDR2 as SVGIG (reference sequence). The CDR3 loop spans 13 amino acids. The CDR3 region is CAWSGTAYNEQFF. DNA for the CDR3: TGTGCCTGGAGTGGCACAGCATACAATGAGCAGTTCTTC.

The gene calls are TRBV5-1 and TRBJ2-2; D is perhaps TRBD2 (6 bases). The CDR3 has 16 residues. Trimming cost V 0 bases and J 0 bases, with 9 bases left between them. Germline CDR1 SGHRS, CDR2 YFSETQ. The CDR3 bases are TGCGCCAGCAGCTTGGCCGCGGGGACGAACACCGGGGAGCTGTTTTTT. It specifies CASSLAAGTNTGELFF.

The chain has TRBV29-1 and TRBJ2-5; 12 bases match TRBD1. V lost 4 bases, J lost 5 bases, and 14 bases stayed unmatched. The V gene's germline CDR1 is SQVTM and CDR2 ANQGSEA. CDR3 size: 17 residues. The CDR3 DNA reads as TGCAGCGTTGGAGGGACAGGGGGCGAAGAGGTCGGGGAGACCCAGTACTTC. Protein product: CSVGGTGGEEVGETQYF.

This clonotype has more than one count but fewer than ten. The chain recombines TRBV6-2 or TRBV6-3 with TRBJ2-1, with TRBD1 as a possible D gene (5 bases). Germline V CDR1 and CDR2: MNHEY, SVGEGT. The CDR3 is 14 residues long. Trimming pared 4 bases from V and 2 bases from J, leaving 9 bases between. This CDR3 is CASSWVGAYNEQFF. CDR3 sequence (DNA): TGTGCCAGCAGTTGGGTAGGGGCCTACAATGAGCAGTTCTTC.

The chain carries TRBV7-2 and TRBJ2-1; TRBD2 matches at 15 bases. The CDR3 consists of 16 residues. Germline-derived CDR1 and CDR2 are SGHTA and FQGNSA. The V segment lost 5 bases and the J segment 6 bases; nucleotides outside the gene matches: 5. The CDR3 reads CASSPAGLAGGNEQFF. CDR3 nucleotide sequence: TGTGCCAGCAGCCCCGCGGGACTAGCGGGGGGCAATGAGCAGTTCTTC.

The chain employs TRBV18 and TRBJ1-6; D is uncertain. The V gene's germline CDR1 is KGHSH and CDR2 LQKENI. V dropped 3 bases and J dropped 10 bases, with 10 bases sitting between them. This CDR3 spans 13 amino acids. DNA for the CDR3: TGTGCCAGCTCACCCCAGGTCAGGTCACCCCTCCACTTT. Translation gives CASSPQVRSPLHF. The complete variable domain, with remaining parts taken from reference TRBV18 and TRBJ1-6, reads NAGVMQNPRHLVRRRGQEARLRCSPMKGHSHVYWYRQLPEEGLKFMVYLQKENIIDESGMPKERFSAEFPKEGPSILRIQQVVRGDSAAYFCASSPQVRSPLHFGNGTRLTVT.